This T cell receptor (beta chain) originates from a study of CD8+ T cells in alopecia areata. Study-wide background: Twice a day, 5 to 10 mg of oral tofacitinib was administered to treated patients. Notes on the study in general: More clonal than normal scalp was lesional scalp, particularly alopecia totalis/universalis. Among patients, TCR sharing was less clear than in mice, a difference possibly due in part to HLA diversity in the patient population.

RNA was extracted and reverse transcribed into cDNA as the sequencing template. Clones were read by immunoSEQ multiplex PCR, and TCRdb kept only the in-frame ones, dropping some. The sample records about 210,000 clones, roughly three fifths being singletons. Concerning this clone itself: As yet, its antigen is unknown.

Trimming shortened V by 1 base and J by 8 bases, and 20 bases separated the two germline ends. Germline V CDR1 and CDR2: SGHTA, FQGNSA. CDR3 size: 16 residues. The treatment is: oral pan-JAK inhibitor, 5-10 mg twice daily. The sample here was CD4+ T cells sorted from blood, taken at week 44, from a patient treated with tofacitinib. This TCR derives from a human donor with alopecia areata. The rearrangement joins TRBV7-2 to TRBJ1-2; possibly TRBD1 for D (6 bases). CDR3 sequence reads: CASSLDRFGGGGGYTF. The CDR3 DNA is TGTGCCAGCAGCTTAGACCGATTTGGGGGCGGTGGAGGCTACACCTTC.